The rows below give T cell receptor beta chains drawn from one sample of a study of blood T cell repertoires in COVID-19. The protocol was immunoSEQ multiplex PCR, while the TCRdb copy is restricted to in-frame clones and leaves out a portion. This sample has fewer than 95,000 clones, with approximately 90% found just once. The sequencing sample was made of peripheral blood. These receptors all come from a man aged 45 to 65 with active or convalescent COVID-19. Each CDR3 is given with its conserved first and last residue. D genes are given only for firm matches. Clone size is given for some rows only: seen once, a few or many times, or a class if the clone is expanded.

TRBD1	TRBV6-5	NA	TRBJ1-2	TGTGCCGCTACCCCGACAGGGGGCAGTGGCTACACCTTC	CAATPTGGSGYTF
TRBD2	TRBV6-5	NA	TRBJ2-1	TGTGCCAGCAGTACACTAGCGAGCTCCTACAATGAGCAGTTCTTC	CASSTLASSYNEQFF
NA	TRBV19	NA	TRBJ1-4	TGTGCCAGTAGTGCCCCACAGGGTGGGTCTGAAAAACTGTTTTTT	CASSAPQGGSEKLFF
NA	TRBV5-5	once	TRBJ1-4	TGTGCCAGCAGCTTAGGACAGAGTGCAACTAATGAAAAACTGTTTTTT	CASSLGQSATNEKLFF
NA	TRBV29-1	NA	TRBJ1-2	TGCAGCCTTGGGGGGGATGGCTACACCTTC	CSLGGDGYTF
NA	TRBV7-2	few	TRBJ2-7	TGTGCCAGCAGCTTAATGGCCTTAACGTCCTACGAGCAGTACTTC	CASSLMALTSYEQYF
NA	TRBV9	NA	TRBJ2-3	TGTGCCAGCAGCGCTCATCTAGCGCAGAGCACAGATACGCAGTATTTT	CASSAHLAQSTDTQYF
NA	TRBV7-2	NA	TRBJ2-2	TGTGCCAGCAGCTTGACTAGAAACGGGGAGCTGTTTTTT	CASSLTRNGELFF
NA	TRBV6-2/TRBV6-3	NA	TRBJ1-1	TGTGCCAGCAGTTACCGCGGGGTTTCGAACACTGAAGCTTTCTTT	CASSYRGVSNTEAFF
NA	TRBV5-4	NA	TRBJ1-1	TGTGCCAGCAGTCGCCCCGAGACGGGGAACACTGAAGCTTTCTTT	CASSRPETGNTEAFF
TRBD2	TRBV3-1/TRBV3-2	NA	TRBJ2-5	TGTGCCAGCAGCCAGTTAGCGGGGGGGCCGGACGGGACCCAGTACTTC	CASSQLAGGPDGTQYF
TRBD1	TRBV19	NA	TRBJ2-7	TGTGCCAGTACGAGGGGACAGGGGGCGAGTGAGCAGTACTTC	CASTRGQGASEQYF
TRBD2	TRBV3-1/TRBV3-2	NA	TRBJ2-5	TGTGCCAGCAGCCCACTAGGGCGGGAGGCTACCAAAGAGACCCAGTACTTC	CASSPLGREATKETQYF
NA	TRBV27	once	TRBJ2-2	TGTGCCAGCCGCGGGGGCGCCAACACCGGGGAGCTGTTTTTT	CASRGGANTGELFF
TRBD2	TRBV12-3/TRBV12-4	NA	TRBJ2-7	TGTGCCAGCAGTTCTGCGGGGGTGAGCAAGTACTTC	CASSSAGVSKYF
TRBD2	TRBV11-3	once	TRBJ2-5	TGTGCCAGCAGCTTACGGGGGGGCGAAGAGACCCAGTACTTC	CASSLRGGEETQYF
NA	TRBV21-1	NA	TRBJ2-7	TGTGCCAGCAGCAAAGCCCAGGACAGGACCGCCTACGAGCAGTACTTC	CASSKAQDRTAYEQYF
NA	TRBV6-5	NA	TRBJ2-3	TGTGCCAGCAACCAAGGGGGCACAGATACGCAGTATTTT	CASNQGGTDTQYF
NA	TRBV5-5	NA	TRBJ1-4	TGTGCCAGCAGCTTGCTGCAGACTAATGAAAAACTGTTTTTT	CASSLLQTNEKLFF
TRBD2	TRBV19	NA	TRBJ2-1	TGTGCCAGTAGTCTTAGAGCGGGAGCTGGTGAGCAGTTCTTC	CASSLRAGAGEQFF
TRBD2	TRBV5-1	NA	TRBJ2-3	TGCGCCAGCAGTTTTGGCGGGACTAGCGGGAGATCGGATACGCAGTATTTT	CASSFGGTSGRSDTQYF
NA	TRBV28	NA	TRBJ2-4	TGTGCCAGCAGTTTATCTTCAAACATTCAGTACTTC	CASSLSSNIQYF
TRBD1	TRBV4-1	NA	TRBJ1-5	TGCGCCAGCAGCCAAGATTGGGCAGGGGGCACGGAGCCCCAGCATTTT	CASSQDWAGGTEPQHF
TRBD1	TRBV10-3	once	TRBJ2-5	TGTGCCATCACGGACAGGGTGTTTGGGACCCAGTACTTC	CAITDRVFGTQYF
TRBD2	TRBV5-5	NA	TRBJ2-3	TGTGCCAGCAGCCGACTAGCGGGGTTGGTTAGCACAGATACGCAGTATTTT	CASSRLAGLVSTDTQYF
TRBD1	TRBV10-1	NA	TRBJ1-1	TGCGCCAGCAGCCCGGGACAGACAAACACTGAAGCTTTCTTT	CASSPGQTNTEAFF
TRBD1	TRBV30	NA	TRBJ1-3	TGTGCCTGGAGTGCCAGGGGGCAGGGTGGAAACACCATATATTTT	CAWSARGQGGNTIYF
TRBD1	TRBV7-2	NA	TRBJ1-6	TGTGCCAGCAGCCCGCAACGGGACAGGGGTTCACCCCTCCACTTT	CASSPQRDRGSPLHF
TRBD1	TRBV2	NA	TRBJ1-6	TGTGCCAGCCCCAAAACAGGGGGCATTTCACCCCTCCACTTT	CASPKTGGISPLHF
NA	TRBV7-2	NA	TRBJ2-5	TGTGCCAGCAGCTTAGGGTCAGGGGTTGGCCAAGAGACCCAGTACTTC	CASSLGSGVGQETQYF
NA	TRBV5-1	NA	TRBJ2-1	TGCGCCAGCAGCTTGGTTGGCGGCGAGCAGTTCTTC	CASSLVGGEQFF
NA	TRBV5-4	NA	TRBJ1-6	TGTGCCAGCAGAGGTATCCGGGACATGAATTCACCCCTCCACTTT	CASRGIRDMNSPLHF